Listed below are T cell receptor beta chains from one sample, sequenced in a study of cytomegalovirus exposure and HLA in healthy donors. Assay used: immunoSEQ multiplex PCR; TCRdb lists only in-frame clones, some missing. The repertoire has some 120,000 clones, roughly four fifths of them found once; the top ten carry roughly 12%. Material: PBMCs. The receptors stem from a male donor in good health and CMV-seropositive. CDR3s include the opening cysteine and the closing phenylalanine or tryptophan. Each record gives: clone size, V gene, D gene, J gene, CDR3 DNA, CDR3 protein. D genes are given only for firm matches. Some rows have no size entry. The others give once, few or many, or a class for an expanded clone.

>.|TRBV29-1|.|TRBJ1-2
TGCAGCGTTGAAGATGCAGGGGTTGATGGCTACACCTTC
CSVEDAGVDGYTF
>.|TRBV19|.|TRBJ2-3
TGTGCCAGTACCCAGCAGGGTACAGATACGCAGTATTTT
CASTQQGTDTQYF
>.|TRBV9|.|TRBJ2-7
TGTGCCAGCAGCGCAACAGGGGCGGGGGAGCAGTACTTC
CASSATGAGEQYF
>few|TRBV19|.|TRBJ2-3
TGTGCCAGTAGTATAGGACAGAACACAAATACGCAGTATTTT
CASSIGQNTNTQYF
>.|TRBV9|TRBD2|TRBJ2-7
TGTGCCAGCAGCGTAGGGTTCTCTAGCGGGAGACTCGAGCAGTACTTC
CASSVGFSSGRLEQYF
>.|TRBV19|.|TRBJ2-1
TGTGCCAGTAGTATCCTACCAAATGAGCAGTTCTTC
CASSILPNEQFF
>.|TRBV5-5|TRBD2|TRBJ2-6
TGTGCCAGCACACTAGCGGGGTACAGCTCTGGGGCCAACGTCCTGACTTTC
CASTLAGYSSGANVLTF
>.|TRBV13|.|TRBJ2-5
TGTGCCAGCAGTTCCCTAGCGGAGGGGGGGCAAGAGACCCAGTACTTC
CASSSLAEGGQETQYF
>.|TRBV5-8|TRBD1|TRBJ1-2
TGTGCCAGCAGCTTGTTCGGGACAGGGACTAACTATGGCTACACCTTC
CASSLFGTGTNYGYTF
>.|TRBV9|TRBD1|TRBJ1-2
TGTGCCAGCAGCGTAGGTATTCTCTTGACAGGGCATAGGGACTACACCTTC
CASSVGILLTGHRDYTF
>once|TRBV14|.|TRBJ2-1
TGTGCCAGCAGCCAAGAAGTCAGTTTGAATGAGCAGTTCTTC
CASSQEVSLNEQFF
>.|TRBV5-4|TRBD2|TRBJ2-1
TGTGCCAGCAGCCCGGGACTAGCGGGAGAAGTTGAGCAGTTCTTC
CASSPGLAGEVEQFF
>.|TRBV6-6|TRBD2|TRBJ2-1
TGTGCCAGCACCCTAGCGGGAGGGCTCAATGAGCAGTTCTTC
CASTLAGGLNEQFF
>.|TRBV9|TRBD2|TRBJ2-1
TGTGCCAGCAGTCCGGGCGGGGGATTTCAGTTCTTC
CASSPGGGFQFF
>.|TRBV10-3|TRBD2|TRBJ2-1
TGTGCCATCAGTGGTGGACTAGCGGGAGTAAAGAGCTCCTACAATGAGCAGTTCTTC
CAISGGLAGVKSSYNEQFF
>few|TRBV2|.|TRBJ2-3
TGTGCCAGCAGTGAAGCGAGGCAGGGGTTCACAGATACGCAGTATTTT
CASSEARQGFTDTQYF